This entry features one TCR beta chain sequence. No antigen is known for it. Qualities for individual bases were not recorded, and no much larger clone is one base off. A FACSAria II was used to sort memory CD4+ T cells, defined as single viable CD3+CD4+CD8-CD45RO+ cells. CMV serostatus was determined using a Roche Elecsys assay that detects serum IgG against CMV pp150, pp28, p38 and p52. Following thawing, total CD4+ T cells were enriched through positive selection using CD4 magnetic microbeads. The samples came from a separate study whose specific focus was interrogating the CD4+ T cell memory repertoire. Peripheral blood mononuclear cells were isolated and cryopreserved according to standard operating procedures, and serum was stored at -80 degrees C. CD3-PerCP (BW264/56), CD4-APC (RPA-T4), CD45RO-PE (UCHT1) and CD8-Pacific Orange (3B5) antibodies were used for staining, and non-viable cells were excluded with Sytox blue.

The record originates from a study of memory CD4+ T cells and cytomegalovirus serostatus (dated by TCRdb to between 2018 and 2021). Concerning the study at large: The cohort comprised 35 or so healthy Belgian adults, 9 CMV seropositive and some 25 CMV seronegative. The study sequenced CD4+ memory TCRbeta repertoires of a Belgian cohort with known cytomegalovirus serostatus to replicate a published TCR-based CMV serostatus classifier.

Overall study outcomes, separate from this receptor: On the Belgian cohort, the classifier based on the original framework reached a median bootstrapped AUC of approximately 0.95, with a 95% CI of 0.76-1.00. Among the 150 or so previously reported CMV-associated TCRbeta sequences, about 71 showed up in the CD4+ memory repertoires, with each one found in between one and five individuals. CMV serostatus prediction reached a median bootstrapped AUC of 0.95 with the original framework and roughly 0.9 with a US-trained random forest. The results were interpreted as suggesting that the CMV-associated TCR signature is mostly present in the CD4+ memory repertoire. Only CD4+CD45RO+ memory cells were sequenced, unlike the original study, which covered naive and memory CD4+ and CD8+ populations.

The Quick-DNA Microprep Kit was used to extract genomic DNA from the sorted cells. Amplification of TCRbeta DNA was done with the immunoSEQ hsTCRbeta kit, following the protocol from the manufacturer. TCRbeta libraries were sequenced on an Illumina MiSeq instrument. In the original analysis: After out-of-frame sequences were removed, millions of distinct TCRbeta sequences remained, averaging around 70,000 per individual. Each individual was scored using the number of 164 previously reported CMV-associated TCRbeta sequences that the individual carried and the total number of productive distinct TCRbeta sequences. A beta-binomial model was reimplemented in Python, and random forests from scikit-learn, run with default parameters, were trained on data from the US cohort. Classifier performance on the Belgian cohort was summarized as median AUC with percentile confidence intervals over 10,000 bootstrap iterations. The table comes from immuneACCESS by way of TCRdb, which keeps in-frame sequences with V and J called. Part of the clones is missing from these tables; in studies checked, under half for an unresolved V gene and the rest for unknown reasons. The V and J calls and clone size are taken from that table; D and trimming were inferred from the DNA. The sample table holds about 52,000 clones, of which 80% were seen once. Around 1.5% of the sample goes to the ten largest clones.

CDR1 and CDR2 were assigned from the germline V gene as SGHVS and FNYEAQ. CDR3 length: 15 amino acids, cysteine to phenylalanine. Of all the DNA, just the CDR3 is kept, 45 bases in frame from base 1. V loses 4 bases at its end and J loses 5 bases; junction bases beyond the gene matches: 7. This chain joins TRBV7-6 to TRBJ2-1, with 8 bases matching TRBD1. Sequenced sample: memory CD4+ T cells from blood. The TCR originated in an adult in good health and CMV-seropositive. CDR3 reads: CASSSGTGLDNEQFF. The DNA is TGTGCCAGCAGCTCCGGGACAGGTCTGGACAATGAGCAGTTCTTC.